This is a list of T cell receptor beta chains from one sample in a study of T cells in Graves' hyperthyroidism and ophthalmopathy. TCRdb re-derived calls from the multiplex PCR reads in MiXCR, one entry per CDR3 protein. The sample has nearly 600,000 distinct CDR3 sequences, more than 13% seen once. The sequencing input was blood. These receptors all come from a woman aged 18-29 years with Graves' ophthalmopathy. Each CDR3 is given with its conserved first and last residue. Each record gives: J gene, V gene, clone size, D gene, CDR3 protein, CDR3 DNA. A D gene is named only where the DNA matches it firmly. Size values are once, few and many counts, or a class for expanded clones, and some rows have none.

j_call: TRBJ2-1
v_call: TRBV7-2
clone_size: many
d_call: -
cdr3_aa: CASSLDQGSSYNEQFF
cdr3_nt: TGTGCCAGCAGCTTAGATCAGGGAAGCTCCTACAATGAGCAGTTCTTC

j_call: TRBJ1-1
v_call: TRBV18
clone_size: few
d_call: -
cdr3_aa: CASSPPTGSGVTEAFF
cdr3_nt: TGTGCCAGCTCACCACCAACAGGGAGTGGGGTTACTGAAGCTTTCTTT

j_call: TRBJ2-5
v_call: TRBV4-2
clone_size: -
d_call: -
cdr3_aa: CASSQVGGRKTQYF
cdr3_nt: TGTGCCAGCAGCCAAGTCGGTGGTAGGAAGACCCAGTACTTC

j_call: TRBJ2-5
v_call: TRBV12-3/TRBV12-4
clone_size: few
d_call: TRBD2
cdr3_aa: CASTGGIPETQYF
cdr3_nt: TGTGCCAGCACCGGGGGGATACCAGAGACCCAGTACTTC

j_call: TRBJ1-2
v_call: TRBV5-1
clone_size: many
d_call: TRBD1
cdr3_aa: CASYDRGGGYTF
cdr3_nt: TGCGCCAGCTATGACAGAGGGGGCGGCTACACCTTC

j_call: TRBJ1-5
v_call: TRBV10-3
clone_size: -
d_call: TRBD1
cdr3_aa: CAISDSGGTNQPQHF
cdr3_nt: TGTGCCATCAGTGACTCAGGGGGAACCAATCAGCCCCAGCATTTT

j_call: TRBJ2-1
v_call: TRBV6-6
clone_size: -
d_call: TRBD2
cdr3_aa: CASSYQGLASYNEQFF
cdr3_nt: TGTGCCAGCAGTTACCAGGGACTAGCCTCCTACAATGAGCAGTTCTTC

j_call: TRBJ2-7
v_call: TRBV24-1
clone_size: few
d_call: TRBD2
cdr3_aa: CATSEPGLLEQYF
cdr3_nt: TGTGCCACCAGTGAGCCGGGACTATTGGAGCAGTACTTC

j_call: TRBJ2-2
v_call: TRBV7-8
clone_size: -
d_call: -
cdr3_aa: CASSERANTGELFF
cdr3_nt: TGTGCCAGCAGCGAACGGGCGAACACCGGGGAGCTGTTTTTT

j_call: TRBJ2-1
v_call: TRBV7-6
clone_size: -
d_call: TRBD1
cdr3_aa: CASSRPGQAHNEQFF
cdr3_nt: TGTGCCAGCAGCCGACCGGGACAGGCGCACAATGAGCAGTTCTTC

j_call: TRBJ2-6
v_call: TRBV7-2
clone_size: many
d_call: -
cdr3_aa: CASSHSSGANVLTF
cdr3_nt: TGTGCCAGCAGCCATAGCTCTGGGGCCAACGTCCTGACTTTC

j_call: TRBJ2-7
v_call: TRBV6-2/TRBV6-3
clone_size: -
d_call: TRBD1
cdr3_aa: CASSYSPGGQYF
cdr3_nt: TGTGCCAGCAGTTACTCTCCAGGGGGGCAGTACTTC

j_call: TRBJ1-5
v_call: TRBV20-1
clone_size: many
d_call: -
cdr3_aa: CSARVDSNQPQHF
cdr3_nt: TGCAGTGCTAGGGTGGACAGCAATCAGCCCCAGCATTTT

j_call: TRBJ1-1
v_call: TRBV19
clone_size: many
d_call: -
cdr3_aa: CASSIGVNTEAFF
cdr3_nt: TGTGCCAGTAGTATAGGTGTGAACACTGAAGCTTTCTTT

j_call: TRBJ1-2
v_call: TRBV27
clone_size: many
d_call: -
cdr3_aa: CASSPGAVTYGYTF
cdr3_nt: TGTGCCAGCAGTCCAGGGGCAGTTACCTATGGCTACACCTTC